One and the same sample provided the 24 T cell receptor beta chains below, sequenced in a study of cytomegalovirus exposure and HLA in healthy donors. In the PCR, 60 Vbeta and 13 Jbeta primers were used. Assay used: immunoSEQ multiplex PCR; TCRdb lists only in-frame clones, some missing. The table lists around 150,000 clones, over 75% of them singletons, with about a tenth in the top ten. Sequenced: PBMCs. The receptors shown here come from a man younger than 30 in good health and CMV-seropositive.

The chain carries TRBV7-2 and TRBJ1-5; D unresolved. The CDR3 extends over 15 amino acids. Deletions cut 1 base from V and 0 bases from J, with 7 bases between. The germline V gene encodes CDR1 SGHTA and CDR2 FQGNSA. The CDR3 DNA sequence: TGTGCCAGCAGCTTAGTCTCAGATAGCAATCAGCCCCAGCATTTT. Residues: CASSLVSDSNQPQHF. The full variable domain, with the rest looked up from reference TRBV7-2 and TRBJ1-5, is GAGVSQSPSNKVTEKGKDVELRCDPISGHTALYWYRQSLGQGLEFLIYFQGNSAPDKSGLPSDRFSAERTGGSVSTLTIQRTQQEDSAVYLCASSLVSDSNQPQHFGDGTRLSIL.

A note on this clone: Other nucleotide sequences from this sample produce the same CDR3. The V call is TRBV5-1, the J call TRBJ2-5; weak D call: TRBD1 (5 bases). The CDR3 is 13 amino acids. V was pared by 5 bases and J by 2 bases, with 10 bases between. Germline CDR1 and CDR2: SGHRS and YFSETQ. In DNA form, the CDR3 reads TGCGCCAGCAGTGGGCAGGGACAAGAGACCCAGTACTTC. It yields the protein CASSGQGQETQYF.

The chain recombines TRBV7-2 with TRBJ2-3; 7 bases agree with TRBD2. Germline CDR1 is SGHTA and CDR2 is FQGNSA. This CDR3 spans 15 amino acids. V lost 0 bases and J lost 4; bases outside the gene matches: 4. The CDR3 sequence: CASSLAWDYSDTQYF. The CDR3 DNA reads TGTGCCAGCAGCTTAGCGTGGGACTATTCAGATACGCAGTATTTT. Variable domain in full (rest from reference TRBV7-2 and TRBJ2-3): GAGVSQSPSNKVTEKGKDVELRCDPISGHTALYWYRQSLGQGLEFLIYFQGNSAPDKSGLPSDRFSAERTGGSVSTLTIQRTQQEDSAVYLCASSLAWDYSDTQYFGPGTRLTVL.

The rearrangement links TRBV5-1 to TRBJ2-7; 7 bases are shared with TRBD1. Losses at the gene ends were 2 bases for V and 5 bases for J; bases not matched to a gene: 16. This CDR3 spans 17 amino acids. Germline CDR1 SGHRS, CDR2 YFSETQ. DNA of the CDR3: TGCGCCAGCAGCTTATCGGGCTCGGGACAGCGTCCCAACGAGCAGTACTTC. Protein: CASSLSGSGQRPNEQYF.

The chain is built from TRBV10-3 and TRBJ2-7; TRBD2 matches 9 bases. This CDR3 comprises 14 residues. The trim removed 3 bases at V and 5 bases at J, leaving 5 bases unmatched. The V gene's germline CDR1 is ENHRY and CDR2 SYGVKD. The CDR3 sequence: CAISDAGGFDEQYF. The DNA for the CDR3 is TGTGCCATCAGTGACGCGGGGGGGTTCGACGAGCAGTACTTC.

This clone was seen a single time. The chain carries TRBV7-9 and TRBJ1-4, with D unclear. The germline gives CDR1 SEHNR, CDR2 FQNEAQ (reference sequence). Trimming cost V 0 bases and J 8 bases, with 10 bases left between them. The CDR3 is 14 amino acids. The CDR3 DNA follows: TGTGCCAGCAGCTTAGCAGGCAGCGAAGAAAAACTGTTTTTT. It specifies CASSLAGSEEKLFF.

The rearrangement joins TRBV5-4 to TRBJ1-1; 10 positions agree with TRBD1. Germline-derived CDR1 and CDR2 are SGHNT and YYREEE (reference sequence). V lost 5 bases to trimming and J lost 11 bases; unmatched junction nucleotides: 9. The CDR3 is made up of 13 amino acids. CDR3 nucleotides: TGTGCCAGCAGTTACCGACAGGGGGCTGTGGCTTTCTTT. Amino acid sequence: CASSYRQGAVAFF.

This clone occurred a few times. The chain links TRBV5-1 to TRBJ2-7, with 7 bases identical to TRBD2. V trimming: 0 bases; J trimming: 0 bases; junction bases outside the gene matches: 9. The germline V gene encodes CDR1 SGHRS and CDR2 YFSETQ. The CDR3 is made up of 17 amino acids. The chain's CDR3 is CASSLDRASGGSYEQYF. The CDR3, as DNA: TGCGCCAGCAGCTTGGATAGGGCTAGCGGAGGCTCCTACGAGCAGTACTTC. Variable domain in full (rest from reference TRBV5-1 and TRBJ2-7): KAGVTQTPRYLIKTRGQQVTLSCSPISGHRSVSWYQQTPGQGLQFLFEYFSETQRNKGNFPGRFSGRQFSNSRSEMNVSTLELGDSALYLCASSLDRASGGSYEQYFGPGTRLTVT.

The chain uses TRBV7-9 and TRBJ1-2; TRBD1 matches at 7 bases. The CDR3 contains 15 residues. The germline gives CDR1 SEHNR, CDR2 FQNEAQ (reference sequence). Trimming took 5 bases from V and 4 from J; bases not matched to a gene: 10. For the CDR3, the DNA is TGTGCCAGCAGCGACCAGGGGGTTGGGGTCTATGGCTACACCTTC. Translation gives CASSDQGVGVYGYTF. The full variable domain, rest sourced from reference TRBV7-9 and TRBJ1-2, is DTGVSQNPRHKITKRGQNVTFRCDPISEHNRLYWYRQTLGQGPEFLTYFQNEAQLEKSRLLSDRFSAERPKGSFSTLEIQRTEQGDSAMYLCASSDQGVGVYGYTFGSGTRLTVV.

The CDR3 is CASSSTGGGNTIYF. In DNA, the CDR3 is TGCGCCAGCAGCTCGACAGGGGGAGGAAACACCATATATTTT. The chain combines TRBV5-1 with TRBJ1-3, with TRBD1 identical over 9 bases. The CDR3 loop spans 14 amino acids. The V segment lost 3 bases and the J segment 4 bases; nucleotides outside the gene matches: 2. Germline V gene lookup returns CDR1 SGHRS and CDR2 YFSETQ.

The chain links TRBV7-9 to TRBJ1-1; perhaps TRBD1 as D (6 bases). Germline CDR1 reads SEHNR; CDR2 reads FQNEAQ (reference sequence). There are 15 residues in the CDR3. Trimming took off 2 bases at V and 4 bases at J, with 14 bases between the two ends. The CDR3 DNA reads TGTGCCAGCAGCTTAATACAGGGAAGGGGCACTGAAGCTTTCTTT. Its translation is CASSLIQGRGTEAFF. Full variable domain (outside the CDR3, taken from reference TRBV7-9 and TRBJ1-1): DTGVSQNPRHKITKRGQNVTFRCDPISEHNRLYWYRQTLGQGPEFLTYFQNEAQLEKSRLLSDRFSAERPKGSFSTLEIQRTEQGDSAMYLCASSLIQGRGTEAFFGQGTRLTVV.

This clone was observed a single time. This rearrangement joins TRBV5-1 to TRBJ2-5, with 13 bases aligning to TRBD2. The V segment lost 4 bases and the J segment 1 base; nucleotides outside the gene matches: 7. The length of the CDR3 is 17 residues. Germline-derived CDR1 and CDR2 are SGHRS and YFSETQ. CDR3 sequence: CASSGQLAGGPQETQYF. CDR3 nucleotide sequence: TGCGCCAGCAGCGGTCAACTAGCGGGGGGGCCCCAAGAGACCCAGTACTTC. The whole variable domain, filled in from reference TRBV5-1 and TRBJ2-5, reads KAGVTQTPRYLIKTRGQQVTLSCSPISGHRSVSWYQQTPGQGLQFLFEYFSETQRNKGNFPGRFSGRQFSNSRSEMNVSTLELGDSALYLCASSGQLAGGPQETQYFGPGTRLLVL.

The rearrangement joins TRBV11-2 to TRBJ2-7; TRBD2 matches at 13 bases. The germline V gene has CDR1 SGHAT and CDR2 FQNNGV. Trimming removed 5 bases from V and 0 bases from J; junction bases left unmatched: 4. The CDR3 covers 16 residues. The DNA of the CDR3 is TGTGCCAGCAGCCGGGGACTAGCGGGGCCCTCCTACGAGCAGTACTTC. Translating gives CASSRGLAGPSYEQYF.

The chain uses TRBV5-1 and TRBJ2-7, with 7 bases matching TRBD2. The trim removed 3 bases at V and 0 bases at J, leaving 12 bases unmatched. CDR3 length: 17 amino acids. Germline V gene data show CDR1 as SGHRS and CDR2 as YFSETQ. CDR3 coding DNA: TGCGCCAGCAGCTCGCCGGGCGGGGGATCGATCTCCTACGAGCAGTACTTC. It encodes CASSSPGGGSISYEQYF.

This chain uses TRBV10-3 with TRBJ2-7, with no clear D. Germline V lookup: CDR1 ENHRY, CDR2 SYGVKD. V lost 3 bases and J lost 2, with 11 bases in between. The CDR3 runs 14 residues. The CDR3, as DNA: TGTGCCATCAGTGACCAGGCAGGTGCCTACGAGCAGTACTTC. Translated: CAISDQAGAYEQYF.

V is TRBV5-1 and J is TRBJ1-2, with 9 bases aligning to TRBD1. Germline assignment: CDR1 SGHRS and CDR2 YFSETQ. V trimming: 3 bases; J trimming: 10 bases; junction bases outside the gene matches: 10. CDR3 length equals 14 residues. This chain's CDR3 is CASSSSGQGRFYTF. The DNA of the CDR3 is TGCGCCAGCAGCTCATCGGGACAGGGTCGTTTCTACACCTTC.

The CDR3 here is CASSTPQGIGKIEAKNIQYF. In DNA form, the CDR3 reads TGTGCCAGTAGTACTCCTCAGGGGATCGGGAAAATTGAGGCCAAAAACATTCAGTACTTC. This chain connects TRBV19 to TRBJ2-4, with D possibly matching TRBD1 (6 bases). This CDR3 has 20 amino acids. Germline lookup yields CDR1 LNHDA and CDR2 SQIVND (reference sequence). V dropped 4 bases and J dropped 1 base, with 26 bases sitting between them.

This clone is a singleton in its sample. This chain uses TRBV18 with TRBJ2-7; TRBD1 agrees at 8 bases. Looked up from germline, CDR1 is KGHSH and CDR2 is LQKENI. CDR3 length: 13 residues. Trimming cost V 6 bases and J 6 bases; bases outside gene matches: 7. The CDR3 is CASSLDRGGEQYF. For the CDR3, the DNA is TGTGCCAGCTCTCTAGACAGGGGAGGCGAGCAGTACTTC.

The chain joins TRBV28 to TRBJ1-6; the match to TRBD1 covers 8 bases. The junction had 8 bases not matched to a gene; V was cut back by 5 bases and J by 11 bases. Germline V gene data show CDR1 as MDHEN and CDR2 as SYDVKM. The CDR3 runs to 14 residues. The CDR3 DNA follows: TGTGCCAGCAGTCCAACAGGGGGTGGGACACCCCTCCACTTT. Translating gives CASSPTGGGTPLHF.

V and J are TRBV7-9 and TRBJ2-1, with TRBD1 matching over 9 bases. Trimming cost V 8 bases and J 3 bases; bases outside gene matches: 20. The CDR3 extends over 19 amino acids. CDR1 SEHNR and CDR2 FQNEAQ come from the germline V gene (reference sequence). The CDR3 protein is CASLSGQGRGEGDYNEQFF. CDR3 sequence (DNA): TGTGCCAGCCTTTCGGGACAGGGAAGAGGAGAGGGCGACTACAATGAGCAGTTCTTC. The variable domain in full, completed from reference TRBV7-9 and TRBJ2-1, reads DTGVSQNPRHKITKRGQNVTFRCDPISEHNRLYWYRQTLGQGPEFLTYFQNEAQLEKSRLLSDRFSAERPKGSFSTLEIQRTEQGDSAMYLCASLSGQGRGEGDYNEQFFGPGTRLTVL.

This clone was seen a single time. This chain connects TRBV5-4 to TRBJ2-7; the match to TRBD1 covers 8 bases. The CDR3 covers 14 residues. V lost 4 bases to trimming and J lost 6 bases; unmatched junction nucleotides: 9. The germline CDR1 and CDR2 sequences are SGHNT and YYREEE (reference sequence). The CDR3 region has the DNA TGTGCCAGCAGCCCCGGCGCAGGGGGCGGCGAGCAGTACTTC. Translated, it gives CASSPGAGGGEQYF.

In this sample, this clone turned up once. The CDR3 region is CASSPYMTGNTEAFF. The CDR3 DNA reads TGTGCCAGCTCTCCTTACATGACAGGTAACACTGAAGCTTTCTTT. This chain links TRBV18 with TRBJ1-1, with a possible D match to TRBD1 (6 bases). Germline values: CDR1 KGHSH, CDR2 LQKENI. This CDR3 spans 15 amino acids. V lost 6 bases and J lost 2, with 16 bases in between.

The chain carries TRBV30 and TRBJ1-1; TRBD1 agrees at 8 bases. The CDR3 has 12 amino acids. After removal of 7 bases from V and 5 bases from J, the junction contained 6 bases not matched to a gene. Germline CDR1 and CDR2: GTSNPN and SVGIG (reference sequence). The CDR3 DNA reads as TGTGCCTCTAAGGACAGGGTAACTGAAGCTTTCTTT. It codes for CASKDRVTEAFF.

This rearrangement joins TRBV4-2 to TRBJ1-5; D is uncertain. Trimming shortened V by 0 bases and J by 5 bases, and 5 bases separated the two germline ends. CDR1 and CDR2 (germline): LGHNA, YNFKEQ. The CDR3 covers 13 residues. The CDR3 sequence: CASSQELHQPQHF. The DNA of the CDR3 is TGTGCCAGCAGCCAAGAACTACATCAGCCCCAGCATTTT.